Described below is a single TCR beta chain sequence and its context. The sample belongs to a study of T cell changes during pregnancy in multiple sclerosis. Measured with immunoSEQ multiplex PCR; TCRdb has only the in-frame clones, and not every one. Here the sample spans over 70,000 clones, approximately 90% being singletons. The CDR3 covers 13 residues. The germline V gene has CDR1 SGHAT and CDR2 FQDESV (reference sequence). The V gene lost 3 bases and the J gene lost 4 bases, with 7 bases spanning the gap. The receptor was derived from a female donor in good health, enrolled as a control in a pregnancy study. The chain uses TRBV11-1 and TRBJ1-5, with D hard to call. Sequencing used peripheral blood, obtained in the first trimester of pregnancy. CDR3 nucleotide sequence: TGTGCCAGCAGCTTGGCGGAAAATCAGCCCCAGCATTTT. It translates to CASSLAENQPQHF.